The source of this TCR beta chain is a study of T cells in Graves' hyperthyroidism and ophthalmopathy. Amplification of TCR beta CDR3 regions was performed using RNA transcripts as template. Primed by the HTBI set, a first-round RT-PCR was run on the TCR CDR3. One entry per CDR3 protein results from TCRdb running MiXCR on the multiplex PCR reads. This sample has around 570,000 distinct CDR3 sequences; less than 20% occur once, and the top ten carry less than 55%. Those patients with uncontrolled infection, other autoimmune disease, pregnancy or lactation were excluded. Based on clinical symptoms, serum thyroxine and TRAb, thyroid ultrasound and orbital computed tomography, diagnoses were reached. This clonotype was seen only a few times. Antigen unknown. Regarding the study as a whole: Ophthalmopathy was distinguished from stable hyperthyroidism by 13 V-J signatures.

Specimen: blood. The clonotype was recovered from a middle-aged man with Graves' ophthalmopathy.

The CDR3 bases are TGTGCCAGTAGTACCCTACAGGGGATGAACACTGAAGCTTTCTTT. Residues: CASSTLQGMNTEAFF. The V gene is TRBV19, the J gene TRBJ1-1; TRBD1 agrees at 7 bases. The germline V gene has CDR1 LNHDA and CDR2 SQIVND (reference sequence). V lost 4 bases to trimming and J lost 0 bases; unmatched junction nucleotides: 5. CDR3 length: 15 amino acids. Full variable domain (remainder filled in from reference TRBV19 and TRBJ1-1): DGGITQSPKYLFRKEGQNVTLSCEQNLNHDAMYWYRQDPGQGLRLIYYSQIVNDFQKGDIAEGYSVSREKKESFPLTVTSAQKNPTAFYLCASSTLQGMNTEAFFGQGTRLTVV.